The subject of this entry is one T cell receptor (beta chain). The source of the sample is a study of shared clonotypes between healthy human individuals. Per the original data handling: There were no quality scores in the junction-only immunoSEQ sequences, so filtering differed. Only in-frame clones appear in the TCRdb table, and some are missing; sequencing was by immunoSEQ multiplex PCR. The V and J calls and the clone size are those of that table, but D and trimming were determined from the DNA. The profile shows under 1,100,000 clones, about 80% of them singletons. The V and J ends lost 8 bases and 8 bases, in that order; junction bases with no gene match: 15. This CDR3 has 15 residues. Germline CDR1 and CDR2: MRHNA and SNTAGT. Donors, healthy HIV-negative adults, lacked recent acute infections or vaccinations.

The TCR comes from a man younger than 35 in good health. The chain recombines TRBV6-4 with TRBJ1-2; 9 bases are shared with TRBD1. Material: memory CD4+ T cells sorted from blood. Subset given: CD45RA-negative fraction. This CDR3 is CASGRDREIVAGYTF. CDR3 bases: TGTGCCAGCGGCCGGGACAGGGAGATCGTGGCGGGCTACACCTTC.